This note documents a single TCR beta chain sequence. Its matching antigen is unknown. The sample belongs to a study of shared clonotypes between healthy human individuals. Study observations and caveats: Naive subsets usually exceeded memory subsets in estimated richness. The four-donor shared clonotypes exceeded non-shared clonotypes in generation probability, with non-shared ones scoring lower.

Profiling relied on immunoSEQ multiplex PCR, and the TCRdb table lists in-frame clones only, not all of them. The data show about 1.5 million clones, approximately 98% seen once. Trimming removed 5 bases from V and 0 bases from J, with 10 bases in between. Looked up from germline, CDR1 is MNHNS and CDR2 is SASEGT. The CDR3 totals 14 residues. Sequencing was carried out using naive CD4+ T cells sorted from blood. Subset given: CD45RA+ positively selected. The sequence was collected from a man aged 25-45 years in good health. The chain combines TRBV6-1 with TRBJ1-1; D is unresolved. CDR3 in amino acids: CASSLIAMNTEAFF. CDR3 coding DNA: TGTGCCAGCAGTCTGATCGCTATGAACACTGAAGCTTTCTTT.